What follows are 14 T cell receptor beta chains derived from one specimen sequenced in a study of blood T cell repertoires in COVID-19. Measured with immunoSEQ multiplex PCR; TCRdb has only the in-frame clones, and not every one. The sample includes nearly 110,000 clones, about four fifths of them seen just once. The sequencing input was peripheral blood. The receptors shown here come from a human donor in a cohort sampled during active COVID-19.

The chain combines TRBV25-1 with TRBJ2-6; 9 bases match TRBD1. The CDR3 runs 16 residues. Germline V CDR1 and CDR2: MGHDK, SYGVNS. V dropped 4 bases and J dropped 4; count of bases not matched to a gene: 5. CDR3 amino acids: CASSARTGAGANVLTF. The DNA for the CDR3 is TGTGCCAGCAGTGCCAGGACAGGGGCCGGGGCCAACGTCCTGACTTTC.

This clone was seen ten or more times. This chain joins TRBV5-1 and TRBJ1-1, with 9 nucleotides matching TRBD1. The CDR3 is 15 residues long. Losses at the gene ends were 4 bases for V and 5 bases for J; bases not matched to a gene: 9. The germline gives CDR1 SGHRS, CDR2 YFSETQ. The CDR3 region is CASSRSTGGSTEAFF. The DNA of the CDR3 is TGCGCCAGCAGCCGATCGACAGGGGGGAGTACTGAAGCTTTCTTT.

The chain employs TRBV28 and TRBJ2-1; TRBD2 is a possible D gene (6 bases). This CDR3 has 15 amino acids. CDR1 and CDR2 (germline): MDHEN, SYDVKM. V lost 7 bases and J 6 bases, leaving 19 bases between the germline ends. The DNA for the CDR3 is TGTGCCAGCAAGAGCAGCGGGTGGGCTTTCAATGAGCAGTTCTTC. Translated, it gives CASKSSGWAFNEQFF.

J is TRBJ2-3 and V is TRBV5-1; 8 nucleotides agree with TRBD2. Germline V gene data show CDR1 as SGHRS and CDR2 as YFSETQ. The CDR3 consists of 17 residues. The J segment lost 3 bases and the V segment lost 0 bases, leaving 9 bases of the junction unmatched. This chain's CDR3 is CASSLGDGGRKTDTQYF. The CDR3 DNA follows: TGCGCCAGCAGCTTGGGTGATGGCGGGAGGAAAACAGATACGCAGTATTTT.

CDR3 DNA sequence: TGTGCCAGCAGCGCATTTAGCCAAGAGACCCAGTACTTC. Its protein is CASSAFSQETQYF. This chain connects TRBV7-9 to TRBJ2-5; D call uncertain. The V end lost 5 bases, the J end lost 1 base, and 8 bases lay between the germline ends. CDR1 and CDR2 from the germline V gene are SEHNR and FQNEAQ (reference sequence). The CDR3 length is 13 residues.

This clone showed up just a few times. The chain has TRBV3-1 (or the pseudogene TRBV3-2) and TRBJ2-7, with 7 bases that match TRBD2. There are 15 residues in the CDR3. In germline, CDR1 is LGHDT, CDR2 YNNKEL (reference sequence). J lost 3 bases, V lost 1 base, and 6 bases had no gene match. CDR3 DNA: TGTGCCAGCAGCCAAGTTGCGGGAGTTCGCTACGAGCAGTACTTC. Residues: CASSQVAGVRYEQYF.

V gene TRBV5-1 combines with J gene TRBJ2-3, with D maybe TRBD2 (6 bases). Germline V gene sequence: CDR1 SGHRS, CDR2 YFSETQ. The CDR3 runs 14 residues. V shed 7 bases and J shed 0 bases, with 12 bases lying between them. CDR3 bases: TGCGCCAGCCGTAGCGGAACTAGCACAGATACGCAGTATTTT. The encoded protein is CASRSGTSTDTQYF.

V usage is TRBV5-4 and J usage is TRBJ1-2; D is perhaps TRBD1 (5 bases). The length of the CDR3 is 15 residues. The germline V gene has CDR1 SGHNT and CDR2 YYREEE (reference sequence). V gave up 3 bases and J gave up 5 bases, with 17 bases separating them. The CDR3 region is CASSYGGTELYGYTF. Written as DNA, the CDR3 is TGTGCCAGCAGCTATGGCGGGACGGAATTGTATGGCTACACCTTC.

The genes are TRBV18 and TRBJ1-2; 8 nucleotides align to TRBD1. The V gene end was trimmed by 2 bases and the J gene end by 3 bases; junction bases not matched to a gene: 5. The CDR3 spans 15 residues. The germline V gene encodes CDR1 KGHSH and CDR2 LQKENI. The CDR3 region is CASSPGDRTHYGYTF. CDR3 DNA sequence: TGTGCCAGCTCACCAGGGGACAGGACCCACTATGGCTACACCTTC.

The V gene is TRBV18, the J gene TRBJ1-1; D call uncertain. The CDR3 is 14 amino acids. V was trimmed by 3 bases and J by 2 bases, leaving 10 bases between them. Germline V gene lookup returns CDR1 KGHSH and CDR2 LQKENI. CDR3 sequence (DNA): TGTGCCAGCTCACCTAAAACTGCCAACACTGAAGCTTTCTTT. Translating gives CASSPKTANTEAFF. Together with reference TRBV18 and TRBJ1-1, the CDR3 gives the full variable domain: NAGVMQNPRHLVRRRGQEARLRCSPMKGHSHVYWYRQLPEEGLKFMVYLQKENIIDESGMPKERFSAEFPKEGPSILRIQQVVRGDSAAYFCASSPKTANTEAFFGQGTRLTVV.

This clone was picked up one time. The chain is built from TRBV4-3 and TRBJ1-2, with D possibly matching TRBD1 (6 bases). The germline CDR1 and CDR2 sequences are LGHNA and YSLEER. This CDR3 is 16 amino acids long. With 0 bases removed from V and 7 bases from J, the gap between germline ends came to 18 bases. For the CDR3, the DNA is TGCGCCAGCAGCCAAGATCGACTTAAACAGGGTTCTGGCTACACCTTC. Its translation is CASSQDRLKQGSGYTF.

This chain uses TRBV3-1 (or the pseudogene TRBV3-2) with TRBJ2-5, with a possible D match to TRBD2 (6 bases). The germline V gene encodes CDR1 LGHDT and CDR2 YNNKEL (reference sequence). CDR3 length equals 17 residues. Trimming removed 0 bases from V and 2 bases from J, with 16 bases in between. CDR3 sequence reads: CASSQDRRDPGQETQYF. The CDR3 bases are TGTGCCAGCAGCCAAGATCGGCGGGATCCGGGACAAGAGACCCAGTACTTC.

CDR3 in amino acids: CSASGGNEQFF. The CDR3 region has the DNA TGCAGTGCTAGCGGAGGGAATGAGCAGTTCTTC. V gene TRBV20-1 combines with J gene TRBJ2-1; TRBD2 might be the D (6 bases). The CDR3 contains 11 residues. Germline lookup yields CDR1 DFQATT and CDR2 SNEGSKA (reference sequence). V lost 3 bases and J lost 7, with 7 bases in between.

The chain joins TRBV4-3 to TRBJ1-3, with D perhaps matching TRBD1 (6 bases). V was cut by 4 bases and J by 1 base, with 14 bases left in between. CDR1 and CDR2 (germline): LGHNA, YSLEER. The CDR3 has 16 residues. CDR3 residues: CASSRLLQGSGNTIYF. DNA of the CDR3: TGCGCCAGCAGCCGCCTATTACAGGGTTCTGGAAACACCATATATTTT.